In this sample, the clone carrying this T cell receptor beta chain turned up once. Repertoires were generated with immunoSEQ multiplex PCR, while TCRdb's copy carries only in-frame clones and drops some. This table holds more than 1.2 million clones, about 98.5% found once. CDR1 and CDR2 from the germline V gene are MNHEY and SMNVEV (reference sequence). CDR3 length: 15 residues. Trimming left V 3 bases short and J 3 bases short, with 13 bases between. The entry originates in a study of shared clonotypes between healthy human individuals. In the study overall: Per donor, CD8 memory used one plate, CD8 naive used two, CD4 memory used three and CD4 naive used three.

The chain uses TRBV27 and TRBJ2-3; the D is unclear. The sample taken for sequencing was naive CD4+ T cells sorted from blood. Subset indicated: CD45RA+ positively selected. The TCR comes from a man aged 25 to 40 in good health. The chain's CDR3 is CASSFAPSMTDTQYF. CDR3 DNA: TGTGCCAGCAGTTTCGCGCCGAGTATGACAGATACGCAGTATTTT.